These 13 T cell receptor beta chains originate from one sample sequenced in a study of cytomegalovirus exposure and HLA in healthy donors. Both 60 Vbeta primers and 13 Jbeta primers went into the PCR. Method: immunoSEQ multiplex PCR; TCRdb's copy keeps in-frame clones and lacks some. Among about 240,000 clones listed, about 80% were seen once. The source material was PBMCs. These receptors were taken from a woman aged 60-75 years in good health and CMV-seropositive.

The J gene is TRBJ2-3, the V gene TRBV7-9; TRBD2 matches 13 bases. Trimming took 4 bases from V and 5 from J; bases not matched to a gene: 15. Germline CDR1 is SEHNR and CDR2 is FQNEAQ (reference sequence). The CDR3 contains 19 residues. The CDR3 bases are TGTGCCAGCAGCTCCCCCGGACTAGCGGGAGTTCCCCGGGTAGATACGCAGTATTTT. Its protein is CASSSPGLAGVPRVDTQYF. Based on the CDR3 plus reference TRBV7-9 and TRBJ2-3, the full variable domain is DTGVSQNPRHKITKRGQNVTFRCDPISEHNRLYWYRQTLGQGPEFLTYFQNEAQLEKSRLLSDRFSAERPKGSFSTLEIQRTEQGDSAMYLCASSSPGLAGVPRVDTQYFGPGTRLTVL.

The chain employs TRBV19 and TRBJ1-1; TRBD1 matches at 7 bases. This CDR3 has 14 residues. The V segment lost 7 bases and the J segment 1 base; nucleotides outside the gene matches: 6. In germline, CDR1 is LNHDA, CDR2 SQIVND (reference sequence). CDR3 nucleotide sequence: TGTGCCAGTACGAAGACAGGGCAGAACACTGAAGCTTTCTTT. It translates to CASTKTGQNTEAFF.

The chain couples TRBV10-1 to TRBJ2-5, with a tentative D call TRBD1 (6 bases). Germline loops: CDR1 WNHNN, CDR2 SYGVQD (reference sequence). The CDR3 loop spans 15 amino acids. V was shortened by 0 bases and J by 5 bases, with 13 bases between the two germline ends. DNA of the CDR3: TGCGCCAGCAGTGAGTCGACTACAGGGTCGGAGACCCAGTACTTC. Translation gives CASSESTTGSETQYF.

The sample holds one count of this clone. This rearrangement joins TRBV28 to TRBJ1-2; possibly TRBD1 for D (5 bases). Germline V lookup: CDR1 MDHEN, CDR2 SYDVKM. The CDR3 has 15 amino acids. The germline V and J ends were trimmed by 7 bases and 1 base, with 16 bases remaining between them. CDR3 in amino acids: CASIMGGLDNYGYTF. For the CDR3, the DNA is TGTGCCAGCATCATGGGGGGGTTGGATAACTATGGCTACACCTTC.

This clone occurred a few times. This chain joins TRBV5-1 and TRBJ2-7; D gene unclear. CDR3 length: 12 residues. Germline CDR1 and CDR2: SGHRS and YFSETQ. V lost 4 bases, J lost 0 bases, and 5 bases lay in between. CDR3: CASSVSSYEQYF. DNA of the CDR3: TGCGCCAGCAGCGTTAGCTCCTACGAGCAGTACTTC. Drawing the rest from reference TRBV5-1 and TRBJ2-7, the complete variable domain is KAGVTQTPRYLIKTRGQQVTLSCSPISGHRSVSWYQQTPGQGLQFLFEYFSETQRNKGNFPGRFSGRQFSNSRSEMNVSTLELGDSALYLCASSVSSYEQYFGPGTRLTVT.

The rearrangement joins TRBV7-9 to TRBJ2-5; 9 nucleotides agree with TRBD2. The J call may not be correct, given that the DNA end is closer to TRBJ2-7. The CDR3 has 16 amino acids. Germline V CDR1 and CDR2: SEHNR, FQNEAQ (reference sequence). The CDR3 nucleotides are TGTGCCAGCAGCTTAGCGTGGCGGGAGGGCATTTACGAGCAGTACTTC. Amino acid sequence: CASSLAWREGIYEQYF.

The V gene is TRBV5-1, the J gene TRBJ2-2; 7 bases are shared with TRBD1. V was clipped by 4 bases and J by 1 base; unmatched bases: 7. There are 16 residues in the CDR3. Looked up from germline, CDR1 is SGHRS and CDR2 is YFSETQ. As DNA, the CDR3 is TGCGCCAGCAGCCCACGACAGGGAAGGAACACCGGGGAGCTGTTTTTT. This gives the protein CASSPRQGRNTGELFF.

The chain employs TRBV5-4 and TRBJ1-2, with 10 bases that match TRBD1. CDR3 size: 18 residues. From germline, CDR1 is SGHNT and CDR2 YYREEE (reference sequence). Trimming at V came to 4 bases and at J to 0 bases, leaving 12 bases not matched to a gene. The CDR3 coding sequence is TGTGCCAGCAGCAAAAGGACAGGGGGGGTTTCGGCTAACTATGGCTACACCTTC. The encoded protein is CASSKRTGGVSANYGYTF.

The chain uses TRBV9 and TRBJ1-5; 9 positions match TRBD1. Trimming cost V 4 bases and J 5 bases; bases outside gene matches: 7. Per germline, CDR1 SGDLS and CDR2 YYNGEE. CDR3 length: 15 residues. The CDR3 DNA is TGTGCCAGCAGCAGGGAGGGACAGGGCCATCAGCCCCAGCATTTT. Its protein product is CASSREGQGHQPQHF.

The chain employs TRBV9 and TRBJ2-1, with D possibly matching TRBD1 (5 bases). This CDR3 has 15 amino acids. V lost 7 bases and J 0 bases, leaving 14 bases between the germline ends. The germline V gene has CDR1 SGDLS and CDR2 YYNGEE. CDR3 in DNA: TGTGCCAGCTGTCGTACAGGAAGCTCCTACAATGAGCAGTTCTTC. It specifies CASCRTGSSYNEQFF.

The chain employs TRBV5-4 and TRBJ2-3, with 8 bases that match TRBD2. The ends lost 0 bases at V and 0 bases at J; junction bases unmatched: 6. The CDR3 length is 17 residues. Germline CDR1 is SGHNT and CDR2 is YYREEE (reference sequence). CDR3 DNA sequence: TGTGCCAGCAGCTTGGCCCTCGCTAGCGGGAGCACAGATACGCAGTATTTT. Translated: CASSLALASGSTDTQYF.

The chain links TRBV4-1 to TRBJ2-7, with TRBD2 matching 8 bases. Looked up from germline, CDR1 is MGHRA and CDR2 is YSYEKL. V lost 0 bases, J lost 1 base, and 2 bases stayed unmatched. CDR3 length: 15 residues. In DNA, the CDR3 is TGCGCCAGCAGCCAAGAAACTAGCGGATCCTACGAGCAGTACTTC. It specifies CASSQETSGSYEQYF.

The chain is built from TRBV9 and TRBJ1-1; no firm D call. Per germline, CDR1 SGDLS and CDR2 YYNGEE. This CDR3 has 15 residues. The V end was cut by 0 bases, the J end by 2 bases, with 11 bases between. CDR3 loop: CASSVGAGINTEAFF. CDR3 DNA sequence: TGTGCCAGCAGCGTAGGGGCCGGAATCAACACTGAAGCTTTCTTT.